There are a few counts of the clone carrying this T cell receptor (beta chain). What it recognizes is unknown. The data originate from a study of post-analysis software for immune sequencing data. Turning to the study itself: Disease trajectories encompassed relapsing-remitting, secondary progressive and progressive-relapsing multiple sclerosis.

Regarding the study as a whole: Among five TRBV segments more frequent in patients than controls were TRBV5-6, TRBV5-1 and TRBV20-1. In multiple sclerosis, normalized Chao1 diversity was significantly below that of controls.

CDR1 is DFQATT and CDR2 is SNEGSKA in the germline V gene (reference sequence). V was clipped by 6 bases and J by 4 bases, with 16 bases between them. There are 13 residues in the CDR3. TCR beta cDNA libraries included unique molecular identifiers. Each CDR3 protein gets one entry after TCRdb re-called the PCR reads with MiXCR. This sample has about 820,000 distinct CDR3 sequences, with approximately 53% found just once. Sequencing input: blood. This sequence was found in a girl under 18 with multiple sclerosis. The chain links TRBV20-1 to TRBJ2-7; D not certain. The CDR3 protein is CSARRLGPYEQYF. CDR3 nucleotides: TGCAGTGCAAGACGGCTAGGTCCTTACGAGCAGTACTTC.